One TCR beta chain is described in this entry. The antigen this receptor binds is unknown. Per-nucleotide qualities are absent, and no much larger clonotype sits a single base away. Per the publication, the treatment or condition label means: roughly 10-day PBMC culture with coronavirus spike peptide pools or control peptides (ViraFEST assay). The ViraFEST assay, used in the study, expanded antigen-specific T cells with peptide pools and then identified the expanded clonotypes through TCR sequencing. The positive SARS-CoV-2 PCR tests of the convalescent patients were dated from March to December 2020, before the Alpha, Beta and Delta variants emerged in the United States. Each well held 2.1 million or so PBMCs cultured in IMDM containing around 5.1% human AB serum and approximately 9.4 IU/ml IL-2, with about 10 ug/ml peptide pools added. On days 3 and 7, half of the culture medium was replaced with fresh IL-2-containing medium. CD4+ T cells were isolated after roughly nine days of culture through negative selection using the EasySep CD4+ T cell isolation kit. Ficoll-Paque Plus gradient centrifugation was used to isolate PBMCs from whole blood, and the isolated PBMCs were then either used fresh or cryopreserved at -140C. Triplicate wells were generally used for each culture condition.

The data belong to a study of vaccination and CD4 T cells after COVID-19 (dated by TCRdb to 2021 to 2024). Some background on the complete study: Convalescent patients had a positive SARS-CoV-2 result on nasal swab PCR, and of these patients, several had mild disease and one had severe disease. Two doses of either the Pfizer-BioNTech BNT162b2 vaccine (n=8) or the Moderna mRNA-1273 vaccine (n=2) were administered to participants. Post-COVID blood samples were collected from convalescent patients a median of approximately 100 days after diagnosis, with a range of roughly 35 to 161 days. In under twelve COVID-19 convalescent patients and a few infection-naive healthy vaccine recipients, researchers compared the spike-specific CD4+ TCR repertoire from before mRNA vaccination with the repertoire from after. The convalescent cohort comprised six males and four females, including two Hispanic individuals, seven Caucasians, two Asians and one multiracial person. The time from the second vaccine dose to post-vaccine blood sampling had a median of around 72 days and ranged from about 12 to 241 days. As controls, cultures received a CEFX viral epitope pool (the positive control), an HIV-1 Nef peptide pool (the negative control), or no peptide at all. The cultures were stimulated with overlapping spike peptide pools from SARS-CoV-2 and from the common cold coronaviruses HCoV-NL63, HCoV-OC43 and HCoV-229E.

Library method: PCR. At the Johns Hopkins FTIC core, DNA from the cultured CD4+ T cells underwent TCR sequencing with the Oncomine TCR Beta short-read assay. The QIAamp micro DNA kit was used to extract genomic DNA from the cultured CD4+ T cells. Oncomine TCR Beta libraries made from cultured CD4+ T cells were pooled using unique dual indexes and sequenced on an Illumina iSeq 100. The authors processed their data as follows. Non-productive sequences were removed, and CDR3s not starting with C, not ending with F or W, or shorter than 7 amino acids were discarded. The MANAFEST web application identified antigen-specific clonotypes by comparing peptide-stimulated wells against reference wells and other culture wells. For a clone to be called positive, the clone needed an FDR below 0.05, an odds ratio above 5, and a productive frequency above 0.1% in at least two of three replicate wells. Cross-reactive clonotypes were defined as significantly expanded in both SARS-CoV-2 spike wells and at least one common cold coronavirus spike condition. Similarity between CDR3 sequences was evaluated in R version 3.6.1 using Levenshtein distances (stringdist) and unrooted phylogenetic trees (ape). TCRdb applied fastp at Q25 and MiXCR to the public reads, then kept only in-frame beta chains. All rows with the same CDR3 protein become a single entry with the most common DNA and genes. TCRdb, not the authors, supplied the V and J calls. The sample data list about 12,000 distinct CDR3 sequences, and around a third of these were observed just once. The ten largest account for roughly 14% of the sample.

The study at large found these results: The median count of SARS-CoV-2-reactive clonotypes went up from approximately 22 after infection to 30 to 40 after vaccination, although the change was not significant. Among the post-vaccine SARS-CoV-2-reactive clones in convalescent patients, a median around 86% showed up only after vaccination, which suggests vaccine-specific priming. Nearly all vaccine-specific clones in convalescent patients (304 of 307) were mono-reactive for SARS-CoV-2 spike rather than cross-reactive with common cold coronaviruses. The number of convalescent patients in the study was relatively small, and the study did not examine early timepoints following natural infection.

The material sequenced was CD4+ T cells from blood, cultured in vitro, taken after SARS-CoV-2 vaccination. The source of this sequence is a human donor who had recovered from COVID-19.

The CDR3 is CASTNRGPSAGETQYF. The sequenced DNA is TGTGCCAGCACCAACAGGGGGCCTTCCGCGGGAGAGACCCAGTACTTC. Rearrangement joined TRBV27 to TRBJ2-5, with TRBD1 matching 9 junction bases. The CDR3 spans 16 residues, from the cysteine through the phenylalanine. Only the CDR3 portion is preserved as DNA: 48 bases, with reading frame beginning at the first base. Trimming takes 7 bases off V and 4 bases off J; junction bases not matched to a gene: 13. Sequences MNHEY (CDR1) and SMNVEV (CDR2) are obtained from the germline V gene (reference sequence).